One and the same sample provided the 18 T cell receptor beta chains below, sequenced in a study of CD8+ T cells in alopecia areata. cDNA reverse transcribed from extracted RNA served as the sequencing template. The repertoire was sequenced with immunoSEQ multiplex PCR; TCRdb's copy has only in-frame clones and lacks some. The sample lists around 210,000 clones; about 64% were seen once. Treatment meaning: oral pan-JAK inhibitor, 5-10 mg twice daily. Sequences were derived from CD4+ T cells sorted from blood, sampled at week 4, from a patient treated with tofacitinib. The receptor set was obtained from a human donor with alopecia areata.

This rearrangement joins TRBV6-5 to TRBJ1-2, with a possible D match to TRBD1 (6 bases). Germline V gene data show CDR1 as MNHEY and CDR2 as SVGAGI. Between the trimmed V and J ends, which lost 4 bases and 4 bases, there was a span of 13 bases. CDR3 length: 14 residues. CDR3: CASSLDSSLYGYTF. In DNA, the CDR3 is TGTGCCAGCAGTTTGGACAGTTCCCTCTATGGCTACACCTTC.

This clone has a handful of counts. The chain recombines TRBV5-4 with TRBJ1-1; TRBD1 matches at 7 bases. Germline V gene data show CDR1 as SGHNT and CDR2 as YYREEE (reference sequence). V was clipped by 2 bases and J by 3 bases; unmatched bases: 1. The CDR3 has 13 residues. The CDR3 sequence is CASSFTGDTEAFF. DNA for the CDR3: TGTGCCAGCAGCTTTACAGGGGACACTGAAGCTTTCTTT.

The chain has TRBV29-1 and TRBJ2-1; 10 nucleotides line up with TRBD2. The trim removed 5 bases at V and 5 bases at J, leaving 6 bases unmatched. Per germline, CDR1 SQVTM and CDR2 ANQGSEA. The CDR3 is made up of 14 amino acids. In DNA form, the CDR3 reads TGCAGCGTTACCCCTACTAGCGGGGACAATGAGCAGTTCTTC. The encoded protein is CSVTPTSGDNEQFF.

The chain has TRBV7-9 and TRBJ2-7; D is unresolved. Per germline, CDR1 SEHNR and CDR2 FQNEAQ (reference sequence). Trimming cost V 5 bases and J 6 bases, with 14 bases left between them. CDR3 length equals 13 residues. The CDR3 sequence: CASSPAATSEQYF. As DNA, the CDR3 is TGTGCCAGCAGCCCAGCCGCGACGAGCGAGCAGTACTTC.

This chain links TRBV2 with TRBJ1-2; the D is unclear. The CDR3 is made up of 15 amino acids. CDR1 and CDR2 (germline): SNHLY, FYNNEI. Trimming took 0 bases from V and 4 from J, leaving 12 bases between them. As DNA, the CDR3 is TGTGCCAGCAGTGAAGCGGCGACGGGGAGCTATGGCTACACCTTC. Encoded protein: CASSEAATGSYGYTF.

This clone was counted a few times. The chain combines TRBV30 with TRBJ2-5; D gene unclear. The CDR3 is 14 amino acids. In germline, CDR1 is GTSNPN, CDR2 SVGIG (reference sequence). Trimming cost V 0 bases and J 4 bases, with 12 bases left between them. CDR3 amino acids: CAWSVAASGETQYF. CDR3 nucleotides: TGTGCCTGGAGTGTTGCGGCCTCCGGAGAGACCCAGTACTTC.

The chain combines TRBV29-1 with TRBJ1-4, with 9 bases aligning to TRBD1. The CDR3 contains 16 residues. Germline values: CDR1 SQVTM, CDR2 ANQGSEA. J lost 8 bases, V lost 0 bases, and 10 bases had no gene match. CDR3 amino acids: CSVEDPGQGHGEKLFF. The CDR3, as DNA: TGCAGCGTTGAAGATCCGGGACAGGGCCATGGCGAAAAACTGTTTTTT.

The chain carries TRBV30 and TRBJ2-5; 7 nucleotides align to TRBD1. V was clipped by 5 bases and J by 5 bases; unmatched bases: 8. The CDR3 sequence is 13 residues long. CDR1 GTSNPN and CDR2 SVGIG come from the germline V gene (reference sequence). The CDR3 region is CAWGLQGQETQYF. The CDR3 coding sequence is TGTGCCTGGGGCCTACAGGGGCAGGAGACCCAGTACTTC.

The V gene is TRBV19, the J gene TRBJ1-5, with D possibly matching TRBD1 (6 bases). The V and J ends lost 7 bases and 7 bases respectively, with 14 bases between them. In germline, CDR1 is LNHDA, CDR2 SQIVND (reference sequence). CDR3 length: 13 residues. As DNA, the CDR3 is TGTGCCAGTAATCAGGGGAATTACCAGCCCCAGCATTTT. Translation: CASNQGNYQPQHF.

A few counts support this clone. This chain uses TRBV5-4 with TRBJ1-1, with D perhaps TRBD1 (6 bases). The CDR3 totals 15 residues. The germline CDR1 and CDR2 sequences are SGHNT and YYREEE (reference sequence). Trimming cost V 4 bases and J 1 base, with 14 bases left between them. The DNA of the CDR3 is TGTGCCAGCAGCCCTCGGGGGGCGGGGAACACTGAAGCTTTCTTT. Encoded protein: CASSPRGAGNTEAFF. Complete variable domain (other parts from reference TRBV5-4 and TRBJ1-1): ETGVTQSPTHLIKTRGQQVTLRCSSQSGHNTVSWYQQALGQGPQFIFQYYREEENGRGNFPPRFSGLQFPNYSSELNVNALELDDSALYLCASSPRGAGNTEAFFGQGTRLTVV.

V usage is TRBV2 and J usage is TRBJ2-3; 12 bases line up with TRBD2. J lost 1 base, V lost 6 bases, and 17 bases had no gene match. Germline assignment: CDR1 SNHLY and CDR2 FYNNEI. The CDR3 is made up of 20 amino acids. In DNA, the CDR3 is TGTGCCAGCAGCAGGGTCAGAATGCTAGCGGGGGGGCCAGGCACAGATACGCAGTATTTT. This codes for CASSRVRMLAGGPGTDTQYF.

This clone was seen a handful of times. The V and J genes are TRBV9 and TRBJ2-5; 7 bases match TRBD1. Germline V gene lookup returns CDR1 SGDLS and CDR2 YYNGEE. Losses at the gene ends were 6 bases for V and 2 bases for J; bases not matched to a gene: 10. The CDR3 length is 15 residues. This CDR3 reads CASTISGGHQETQYF. The CDR3 nucleotides are TGTGCCAGCACCATCTCAGGGGGACATCAAGAGACCCAGTACTTC.

The chain is built from TRBV2 and TRBJ2-7; no clear D gene. The CDR3 consists of 13 residues. Trimming removed 2 bases from V and 2 bases from J, with 7 bases in between. Germline loops: CDR1 SNHLY, CDR2 FYNNEI. The chain's CDR3 is CASSERATYEQYF. The CDR3 nucleotides read TGTGCCAGCAGTGAAAGGGCGACCTACGAGCAGTACTTC.

The chain's CDR3 is CASSLAAAQQQYF. DNA for the CDR3: TGCGCCAGCAGCTTGGCGGCGGCTCAACAGCAGTACTTC. The gene calls are TRBV5-1 and TRBJ2-7; D is unresolved. This CDR3 comprises 13 residues. Germline CDR1 is SGHRS and CDR2 is YFSETQ. V lost 0 bases, J lost 8 bases, and 12 bases lay in between.

This chain joins TRBV5-6 and TRBJ1-2, with D unresolved. With 0 bases removed from V and 4 bases from J, the gap between germline ends came to 10 bases. Per the germline V gene, CDR1 is SGHDT and CDR2 is YYEEEE. CDR3 length: 14 amino acids. CDR3 amino acids: CASSLDPGRYGYTF. As DNA, the CDR3 is TGTGCCAGCAGCTTGGATCCCGGTCGCTATGGCTACACCTTC.

The V gene is TRBV18, the J gene TRBJ2-5; D unclear. V dropped 5 bases and J dropped 2 bases, with 3 bases sitting between them. From germline, CDR1 is KGHSH and CDR2 LQKENI. The CDR3 is 11 residues long. CDR3 sequence (DNA): TGTGCCAGCTCAGAACAAGAGACCCAGTACTTC. It encodes CASSEQETQYF.

The chain carries TRBV5-1 and TRBJ2-7, with a tentative D call TRBD1 (6 bases). The V gene's germline CDR1 is SGHRS and CDR2 YFSETQ. Trimming left V 4 bases short and J 6 bases short, with 17 bases between. CDR3 length equals 14 residues. The DNA of the CDR3 is TGCGCCAGCAGCGGGCAAAACAGGGACACCGAGCAGTACTTC. As protein: CASSGQNRDTEQYF.

This clone appeared many times. The V and J genes are TRBV7-2 and TRBJ1-1, with D unclear. Germline V gene sequence: CDR1 SGHTA, CDR2 FQGNSA. This CDR3 comprises 16 residues. V lost 5 bases to trimming and J lost 0 bases, with 16 bases between them. The DNA of the CDR3 is TGTGCCAGCAGCCCCCCTAGAACAGATATGAACACTGAAGCTTTCTTT. Translating gives CASSPPRTDMNTEAFF.